This is a list of T cell receptor beta chains from one sample in a study of molecular identifiers for immune sequencing clone quantification. TCRdb re-analysed the PCR reads in MiXCR, keeping a single row per CDR3 protein. The sample holds around 480,000 distinct CDR3 sequences, around a fifth seen once. Input material: naive CD8+ T cells from blood, with Jurkat cell RNA spiked in. Receptors originate from a human donor in good health. Some libraries in this study had Jurkat cell RNA spiked in. Both conserved end residues are part of each CDR3. The order of the fields is D gene, CDR3 length, J gene, clone size, V gene, CDR3 protein, CDR3 DNA. D genes are given only for firm matches. Rows may omit the clone size; those that give it use once, few, many or a size class.

d_gene: NA; len: 14; j_gene: TRBJ1-2; abundance: NA; v_gene: TRBV20-1; CDR3aa: CSASPTEENYGYTF; CDR3nt: TGCAGTGCTAGCCCAACCGAAGAAAACTATGGCTACACCTTC
d_gene: NA; len: 19; j_gene: TRBJ2-2; abundance: NA; v_gene: TRBV24-1; CDR3aa: CATSKEDSLRPYATGELFF; CDR3nt: TGTGCCACCAGTAAAGAGGACAGCCTCCGACCCTATGCCACCGGGGAGCTGTTTTTT
d_gene: NA; len: 14; j_gene: TRBJ1-3; abundance: NA; v_gene: TRBV19; CDR3aa: CASSRWGVGNTIYF; CDR3nt: TGTGCCAGTAGTCGCTGGGGGGTCGGAAACACCATATATTTT
d_gene: TRBD2; len: 15; j_gene: TRBJ2-3; abundance: many; v_gene: TRBV19; CDR3aa: CASSLTSGSPDTQYF; CDR3nt: TGTGCCAGTAGTCTGACTAGCGGGAGTCCAGATACGCAGTATTTT
d_gene: TRBD1; len: 13; j_gene: TRBJ2-7; abundance: many; v_gene: TRBV20-1; CDR3aa: CSAAGTETYEQYF; CDR3nt: TGCAGTGCTGCCGGGACAGAGACCTACGAGCAGTACTTC
d_gene: NA; len: 13; j_gene: TRBJ2-2; abundance: NA; v_gene: TRBV7-6; CDR3aa: CASSSLKPGELFF; CDR3nt: TGTGCCAGCAGCTCCTTGAAGCCCGGGGAGCTGTTTTTT
d_gene: NA; len: 13; j_gene: TRBJ1-5; abundance: NA; v_gene: TRBV6-2/TRBV6-3; CDR3aa: CASSRTLNQPQHF; CDR3nt: TGTGCCAGCAGTCGGACACTGAATCAGCCCCAGCATTTT
d_gene: NA; len: 12; j_gene: TRBJ2-7; abundance: many; v_gene: TRBV30; CDR3aa: CAWSPGNYEQYF; CDR3nt: TGTGCCTGGAGTCCCGGGAACTACGAGCAGTACTTC
d_gene: TRBD1; len: 14; j_gene: TRBJ2-1; abundance: NA; v_gene: TRBV19; CDR3aa: CASRIGQGAHEQFF; CDR3nt: TGTGCCAGTAGGATAGGACAGGGGGCACATGAGCAGTTCTTC
d_gene: TRBD2; len: 16; j_gene: TRBJ2-3; abundance: many; v_gene: TRBV24-1; CDR3aa: CATSDPTSGNADTQYF; CDR3nt: TGTGCCACCAGTGATCCTACTAGCGGGAATGCAGATACGCAGTATTTT
d_gene: NA; len: 16; j_gene: TRBJ2-1; abundance: few; v_gene: TRBV7-8; CDR3aa: CASSFWDPNSYNEQFF; CDR3nt: TGTGCCAGCAGCTTTTGGGACCCCAACTCCTACAATGAGCAGTTCTTC
d_gene: NA; len: 19; j_gene: TRBJ1-1; abundance: many; v_gene: TRBV7-2; CDR3aa: CASSLIRDNVRSRWTEAFF; CDR3nt: TGTGCCAGCAGCTTAATCAGGGACAACGTTCGGAGTAGGTGGACTGAAGCTTTCTTT
d_gene: NA; len: 17; j_gene: TRBJ1-4; abundance: few; v_gene: TRBV4-2; CDR3aa: CASSQDSQGTGFEKLFF; CDR3nt: TGTGCCAGCAGCCAAGATTCCCAGGGGACGGGTTTTGAAAAACTGTTTTTT
d_gene: NA; len: 15; j_gene: TRBJ1-1; abundance: many; v_gene: TRBV4-1; CDR3aa: CASSQVQGRNTEAFF; CDR3nt: TGCGCCAGCAGCCAAGTTCAGGGAAGGAACACTGAAGCTTTCTTT
d_gene: TRBD2; len: 12; j_gene: TRBJ2-7; abundance: few; v_gene: TRBV11-2; CDR3aa: CASSLWTGGQYF; CDR3nt: TGTGCCAGCAGCTTGTGGACGGGAGGGCAGTACTTC
d_gene: NA; len: 15; j_gene: TRBJ2-1; abundance: few; v_gene: TRBV4-3; CDR3aa: CASSQDGRRNNEQFF; CDR3nt: TGCGCCAGCAGCCAAGATGGTAGACGGAACAATGAGCAGTTCTTC
d_gene: TRBD2; len: 17; j_gene: TRBJ2-7; abundance: many; v_gene: TRBV2; CDR3aa: CASSEEASGRARYEQYF; CDR3nt: TGTGCCAGCAGTGAAGAAGCTAGCGGGAGGGCCAGGTACGAGCAGTACTTC
d_gene: NA; len: 14; j_gene: TRBJ2-5; abundance: NA; v_gene: TRBV7-9; CDR3aa: CASSRTGIQETQYF; CDR3nt: TGTGCCAGCAGCCGAACAGGGATCCAAGAGACCCAGTACTTC
d_gene: NA; len: 16; j_gene: TRBJ1-5; abundance: NA; v_gene: TRBV6-1; CDR3aa: CASSELGGEDNQPQHF; CDR3nt: TGTGCCAGCAGTGAATTAGGGGGGGAGGATAATCAGCCCCAGCATTTT
d_gene: NA; len: 14; j_gene: TRBJ1-1; abundance: NA; v_gene: TRBV27; CDR3aa: CASSLSRANTEAFF; CDR3nt: TGTGCCAGCAGTTTAAGCAGGGCGAACACTGAAGCTTTCTTT
d_gene: NA; len: 15; j_gene: TRBJ2-2; abundance: NA; v_gene: TRBV19; CDR3aa: CASSTGTAGTGELFF; CDR3nt: TGTGCCAGTAGTACTGGGACGGCGGGCACCGGGGAGCTGTTTTTT
d_gene: NA; len: 11; j_gene: TRBJ2-2; abundance: many; v_gene: TRBV29-1; CDR3aa: CSVIDTGELFF; CDR3nt: TGCAGCGTTATTGACACCGGGGAGCTGTTTTTT
d_gene: NA; len: 15; j_gene: TRBJ2-7; abundance: many; v_gene: TRBV5-1; CDR3aa: CASSPAQGINYEQYF; CDR3nt: TGCGCCAGCAGCCCCGCCCAGGGGATTAACTACGAGCAGTACTTC
d_gene: NA; len: 15; j_gene: TRBJ2-5; abundance: few; v_gene: TRBV27; CDR3aa: CASSPDSYGLETQYF; CDR3nt: TGTGCCAGCAGCCCAGACAGTTATGGCTTGGAGACCCAGTACTTC
d_gene: TRBD1; len: 19; j_gene: TRBJ1-5; abundance: many; v_gene: TRBV20-1; CDR3aa: CSASHRGSQYPLRNQPQHF; CDR3nt: TGCAGTGCTAGCCACAGGGGATCCCAGTACCCATTAAGGAATCAGCCCCAGCATTTT
d_gene: NA; len: 15; j_gene: TRBJ2-7; abundance: few; v_gene: TRBV27; CDR3aa: CASSLSLYSMNEQYF; CDR3nt: TGTGCCAGCAGTTTATCCCTATACTCGATGAACGAGCAGTACTTC
d_gene: NA; len: 12; j_gene: TRBJ2-7; abundance: few; v_gene: TRBV5-1; CDR3aa: CASSLESGEQYF; CDR3nt: TGCGCCAGCAGCTTAGAAAGCGGCGAGCAGTACTTC
d_gene: NA; len: 17; j_gene: TRBJ2-2; abundance: many; v_gene: TRBV4-3; CDR3aa: CASSQDLYRTNTGELFF; CDR3nt: TGCGCCAGCAGCCAAGATCTTTACCGAACGAACACCGGGGAGCTGTTTTTT
d_gene: NA; len: 15; j_gene: TRBJ2-1; abundance: NA; v_gene: TRBV28; CDR3aa: CASKEHPRQPNEQFF; CDR3nt: TGTGCCAGCAAAGAACACCCTCGCCAGCCCAATGAGCAGTTCTTC
d_gene: NA; len: 13; j_gene: TRBJ2-1; abundance: few; v_gene: TRBV2; CDR3aa: CASMDSSYNEQFF; CDR3nt: TGTGCCAGCATGGATAGCTCCTACAATGAGCAGTTCTTC
d_gene: NA; len: 13; j_gene: TRBJ2-7; abundance: NA; v_gene: TRBV6-2/TRBV6-3; CDR3aa: CASSWGTYIEQYF; CDR3nt: TGTGCCAGCAGTTGGGGGACATATATTGAGCAGTACTTC
d_gene: NA; len: 12; j_gene: TRBJ2-6; abundance: many; v_gene: TRBV7-9; CDR3aa: CASPHWANVLTF; CDR3nt: TGTGCCAGCCCCCACTGGGCCAACGTCCTGACTTTC
d_gene: NA; len: 13; j_gene: TRBJ2-5; abundance: NA; v_gene: TRBV2; CDR3aa: CATEVEGRETQYF; CDR3nt: TGTGCCACCGAGGTGGAAGGGAGGGAGACCCAGTACTTC
d_gene: NA; len: 16; j_gene: TRBJ2-3; abundance: NA; v_gene: TRBV7-9; CDR3aa: CASSLGGGLDTDTQYF; CDR3nt: TGTGCCAGCAGCTTAGGGGGCGGCTTGGACACAGATACGCAGTATTTT
d_gene: NA; len: 13; j_gene: TRBJ2-1; abundance: few; v_gene: TRBV4-1; CDR3aa: CASSRGPYNEQFF; CDR3nt: TGCGCCAGCAGCCGGGGACCGTACAATGAGCAGTTCTTC
d_gene: TRBD2; len: 14; j_gene: TRBJ2-5; abundance: NA; v_gene: TRBV7-6; CDR3aa: CASLELAGAETQYF; CDR3nt: TGTGCCAGCTTGGAACTAGCGGGGGCAGAGACCCAGTACTTC